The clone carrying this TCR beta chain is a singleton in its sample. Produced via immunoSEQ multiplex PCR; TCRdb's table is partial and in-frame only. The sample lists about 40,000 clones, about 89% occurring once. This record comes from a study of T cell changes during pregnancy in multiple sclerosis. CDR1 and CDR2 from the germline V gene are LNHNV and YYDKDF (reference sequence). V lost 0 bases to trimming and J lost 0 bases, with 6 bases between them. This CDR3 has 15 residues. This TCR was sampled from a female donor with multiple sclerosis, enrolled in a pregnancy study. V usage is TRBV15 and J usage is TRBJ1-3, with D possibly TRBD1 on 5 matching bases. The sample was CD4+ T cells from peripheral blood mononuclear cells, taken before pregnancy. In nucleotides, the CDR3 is TGTGCCACCAGCAGAGAGACAGTCTCTGGAAACACCATATATTTT. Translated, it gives CATSRETVSGNTIYF.